This T cell receptor beta chain was identified during a study of CD8+ T cells in alopecia areata. Overall study: The authors scored treated patients' severity by affected scalp percentage.

Extracted RNA was reverse transcribed, and the resulting cDNA served as sequencing template. Libraries were prepared by immunoSEQ multiplex PCR; TCRdb keeps only in-frame clonotypes and omits some of them. The sample includes 130,000 or so clones, 86% seen only once; the top ten take 13%. Treatment here: oral pan-JAK inhibitor, 5-10 mg twice daily. The material sequenced was CD8+ T cells sorted from blood, taken at week 4, from a patient treated with tofacitinib. The sequence came from a human donor with alopecia areata.

CDR3 sequence reads: CASSLARTGGDEQYF. The CDR3 nucleotides are TGTGCCAGCAGCTTAGCAAGGACAGGGGGCGACGAGCAGTACTTC. The V call is TRBV7-8, the J call TRBJ2-7; the match to TRBD1 covers 11 bases. With 0 bases clipped from V and 5 bases from J, the junction kept 3 bases outside the gene matches. Germline CDR1 SGHVS, CDR2 FQNEAQ. This CDR3 contains 15 residues.